A selection of T cell receptor beta chains follows, all from one sample in a study of identical twins. MiXCR, run by TCRdb on the 5' RACE reads, gives a single entry per CDR3 protein. The sample holds about 530,000 distinct CDR3 sequences, roughly 15% seen once. This same sample was also taken into another study, of yellow fever vaccine responses in identical twins.

Sequenced material: CD4+ T cells sorted from blood. The receptors were gathered from a woman between 18 and 29 years old in good health. CDR3s include the opening cysteine and the closing phenylalanine or tryptophan. Fields, in order: clone size, D gene, CDR3 length, J gene, V gene, CDR3 protein, CDR3 DNA. D genes are given only for firm matches. For some rows the clone size is stated as once, few or many, or as a class when expanded; others skip it.

few | - | 13 | TRBJ2-1 | TRBV12-5 | CASGSTYYNEQFF | TGTGCTAGTGGCTCGACATACTACAATGAGCAGTTCTTC
few | - | 15 | TRBJ1-2 | TRBV20-1 | CSAQDGAGILYGYTF | TGCAGTGCCCAAGATGGGGCAGGCATATTGTATGGCTACACCTTC
few | - | 16 | TRBJ2-2 | TRBV24-1 | CATSDWGVANTGELFF | TGTGCCACCAGTGATTGGGGGGTAGCGAACACCGGGGAGCTGTTTTTT
- | TRBD2 | 19 | TRBJ2-1 | TRBV11-2 | CASISEAGSGRYSYNEQFF | TGTGCCAGCATATCTGAGGCGGGAAGCGGGAGGTACTCCTACAATGAGCAGTTCTTC
many | - | 14 | TRBJ2-7 | TRBV29-1 | CSGHTSGITYEQYF | TGCAGCGGCCATACCAGCGGAATTACCTACGAGCAGTACTTC
- | TRBD2 | 13 | TRBJ2-3 | TRBV20-1 | CSGRGAGYDTQYF | TGCAGTGGACGGGGAGCGGGGTATGATACGCAGTATTTT
few | - | 15 | TRBJ2-5 | TRBV2 | CASLPGWTNQETQYF | TGTGCCAGTCTCCCCGGTTGGACTAACCAAGAGACCCAGTACTTC
few | TRBD2 | 13 | TRBJ2-1 | TRBV4-1 | CASTSGPYNEQFF | TGCGCCAGCACTAGCGGGCCTTACAATGAGCAGTTCTTC
- | - | 12 | TRBJ1-5 | TRBV12-3/TRBV12-4 | CASSGGQQPQHF | TGTGCCAGCAGTGGAGGGCAGCAGCCCCAGCATTTT
- | TRBD2 | 15 | TRBJ2-1 | TRBV28 | CASSSPGGGFNEQFF | TGTGCCAGCAGTTCGCCCGGGGGGGGGTTCAATGAGCAGTTCTTC
- | TRBD1 | 16 | TRBJ2-7 | TRBV6-1 | CASTDSGTGVPYEQYF | TGTGCCAGCACCGACTCCGGGACAGGGGTTCCCTACGAGCAGTACTTC
few | - | 12 | TRBJ1-6 | TRBV20-1 | CSARSSESPLHF | TGCAGTGCTAGAAGTAGCGAGTCACCCCTCCACTTT
once | - | 15 | TRBJ2-3 | TRBV5-5 | CASSSNTVFTDTQYF | TGTGCCAGCAGCTCCAACACGGTATTCACAGATACGCAGTATTTT
- | TRBD1 | 14 | TRBJ2-1 | TRBV7-2 | CASSRDSTSHEQFF | TGTGCCAGCAGTCGGGACAGTACGTCGCATGAGCAGTTCTTC
few | TRBD1 | 14 | TRBJ2-5 | TRBV15 | CATSDRGKIETQYF | TGTGCCACCTCCGACAGGGGGAAGATAGAGACCCAGTACTTC
- | - | 13 | TRBJ2-2 | TRBV15 | CATIEGYTGELFF | TGTGCCACCATCGAAGGGTACACCGGGGAGCTGTTTTTT
many | TRBD1 | 17 | TRBJ2-3 | TRBV7-9 | CASTLGTTGASTDTQYF | TGTGCCAGCACCCTGGGGACGACAGGGGCTAGCACAGATACGCAGTATTTT
- | - | 14 | TRBJ2-5 | TRBV5-1 | CASSLYGQQETQYF | TGCGCCAGCAGCTTGTATGGGCAGCAAGAGACCCAGTACTTC
- | TRBD2 | 15 | TRBJ2-7 | TRBV7-2 | CASSGVGLASAEQYF | TGTGCCAGCAGCGGAGTCGGACTAGCGTCTGCCGAGCAGTACTTC